These 27 T cell receptor beta chains came from one sample sequenced in a study of T cells in Graves' hyperthyroidism and ophthalmopathy. Amplified regions were TCR beta CDR3 sequences from RNA transcripts. Initially, a first-round RT-PCR of the TCR CDR3 employed the HTBI primer set. TCRdb processed the multiplex PCR reads anew with MiXCR; each CDR3 protein has one entry. This table has approximately 640,000 distinct CDR3 sequences, under 20% appearing once. The sequenced sample was blood. Receptors originate from a woman in her 30s with Graves' hyperthyroidism.

This clonotype was observed many times. The CDR3, as DNA: TGTGCCAGCAGCCTCGGGACAGCTGTATCAGGCTACACCTTC. Its translation is CASSLGTAVSGYTF. This chain connects TRBV11-2 to TRBJ1-2; TRBD1 agrees at 7 bases. CDR3 length equals 14 residues. V dropped 5 bases and J dropped 8; count of bases not matched to a gene: 11. Germline V lookup: CDR1 SGHAT, CDR2 FQNNGV.

A note on this clonotype: One junction end disagrees with the germline gene, perhaps due to a read error. V and J are TRBV6-1 and TRBJ1-1, with 10 positions matching TRBD1. The CDR3 contains 15 residues. CDR1 is MNHNS, CDR2 SASEGT, per germline. Here the CDR3 DNA reads TGTGCCAGCAATTCGCGACAGGGGGCGAACACTGAAGCTCTCTTT. Protein: CASNSRQGANTEALF.

The rearrangement uses TRBV9 and TRBJ2-7; the match to TRBD2 covers 9 bases. The germline V gene encodes CDR1 SGDLS and CDR2 YYNGEE. The CDR3 runs to 14 residues. The V and J ends lost 2 bases and 7 bases, in that order; junction bases with no gene match: 7. CDR3 region: CASSVGGRADEQYF. The CDR3 DNA sequence: TGTGCCAGCAGCGTCGGCGGGAGGGCCGATGAGCAGTACTTC.

This rearrangement joins TRBV20-1 to TRBJ2-1, with a weak D call TRBD2 (5 bases). Germline V CDR1 and CDR2: DFQATT, SNEGSKA (reference sequence). The CDR3 extends over 15 amino acids. Trimming shortened V by 3 bases and J by 4 bases, and 16 bases separated the two germline ends. CDR3 loop: CSASDRTQSYNEQFF. The CDR3 region has the DNA TGCAGTGCTAGTGACCGGACTCAATCTTACAATGAGCAGTTCTTC.

This clonotype was detected only a few times. The gene calls are TRBV28 and TRBJ2-2; D gene unclear. The CDR3 has 16 amino acids. Germline loops: CDR1 MDHEN, CDR2 SYDVKM. Deletions cut 7 bases from V and 1 base from J, with 16 bases between. Written as DNA, the CDR3 is TGTGCCAGCAACTTTATGGGCAGACTGAACACCGGGGAGCTGTTTTTT. It translates to CASNFMGRLNTGELFF.

The genes are TRBV14 and TRBJ2-7; D is perhaps TRBD1 (6 bases). The CDR3 spans 14 residues. Trimming took off 6 bases at V and 4 bases at J, with 16 bases between the two ends. The germline CDR1 and CDR2 sequences are SGHDN and FVKESK. DNA of the CDR3: TGTGCCAGCAGGCTTTCCGGGACACTTTACGAGCAGTACTTC. Translation: CASRLSGTLYEQYF.

This clonotype was seen only a few times. The chain has TRBV7-9 and TRBJ1-2; D is uncertain. Germline CDR1 is SEHNR and CDR2 is FQNEAQ (reference sequence). The CDR3 is 13 residues long. Trimming took 5 bases from V and 7 from J, leaving 14 bases between them. CDR3 sequence (DNA): TGTGCCAGCAGCCCCGGACCTGCCCCTGGCTACACCTTC. This translates into CASSPGPAPGYTF.

This clonotype was seen many times. J is TRBJ2-5 and V is TRBV7-2; TRBD2 might be the D (6 bases). There are 14 residues in the CDR3. Deletions cut 5 bases from V and 0 bases from J, with 10 bases between. The germline V gene has CDR1 SGHTA and CDR2 FQGNSA. The CDR3 protein is CASSPRDYQETQYF. CDR3 in DNA: TGTGCCAGCAGCCCCCGGGACTACCAAGAGACCCAGTACTTC.

The sample holds many counts of this clonotype. The V gene is TRBV6-2 or TRBV6-3, the J gene TRBJ2-7; D unclear. Germline values: CDR1 MNHEY, CDR2 SVGEGT. The CDR3 has 13 residues. Trimming took off 0 bases at V and 6 bases at J, with 9 bases between the two ends. As DNA, the CDR3 is TGTGCCAGCAGTTACTCGATGGCCTCCGAGCAGTACTTC. The encoded protein is CASSYSMASEQYF.

J is TRBJ2-1 and V is TRBV15; D remains unclear. The CDR3 has 14 amino acids. The V gene lost 5 bases and the J gene lost 4 bases, with 12 bases spanning the gap. Per the germline V gene, CDR1 is LNHNV and CDR2 is YYDKDF (reference sequence). The DNA of the CDR3 is TGTGCCACCAGCTCATCGGCGTCTTACAATGAGCAGTTCTTC. It is translated as CATSSSASYNEQFF.

This clonotype was picked up many times. CDR3 bases: TGTGCCAGCAGCTTATTACGGGGCACAGATACGCAGTATTTT. Its translation: CASSLLRGTDTQYF. The V call is TRBV11-2, the J call TRBJ2-3, with D hard to call. Germline V gene sequence: CDR1 SGHAT, CDR2 FQNNGV. The CDR3 is 14 amino acids. With 2 bases removed from V and 1 base from J, the gap between germline ends came to 7 bases.

This clonotype was detected a few times. For the CDR3, the DNA is TGCAGTGCTAGTTCAGGGAGGTCACCCCTCCACTTT. Protein sequence: CSASSGRSPLHF. The chain employs TRBV20-1 and TRBJ1-6; TRBD1 is a possible D gene (5 bases). The CDR3 loop spans 12 amino acids. With 3 bases removed from V and 10 bases from J, the gap between germline ends came to 10 bases. Germline V lookup: CDR1 DFQATT, CDR2 SNEGSKA (reference sequence).

V and J are TRBV5-8 and TRBJ2-7, with a tentative D call TRBD2 (5 bases). Trimming removed 0 bases from V and 6 bases from J, with 10 bases in between. CDR1 and CDR2 from the germline V gene are SGHTS and YDEGEE. The CDR3 is made up of 13 amino acids. CDR3 nucleotides: TGTGCCAGCAGCTTGGCCGGGGATGGCGAGCAGTACTTC. Translating it yields CASSLAGDGEQYF.

The chain has TRBV5-6 and TRBJ1-5; no firm D call. This CDR3 region has 15 residues. Germline V lookup: CDR1 SGHDT, CDR2 YYEEEE. The ends were cut back, 4 bases at V and 6 bases at J, with 17 bases in the middle. The CDR3 nucleotides read TGTGCCAGCAGCCTGGGAATGACCTGGCTTCAGCCCCAGCATTTT. Translated: CASSLGMTWLQPQHF. The variable domain in full, completed from reference TRBV5-6 and TRBJ1-5, reads DAGVTQSPTHLIKTRGQQVTLRCSPKSGHDTVSWYQQALGQGPQFIFQYYEEEERQRGNFPDRFSGHQFPNYSSELNVNALLLGDSALYLCASSLGMTWLQPQHFGDGTRLSIL.

At least ten counts were recorded for this clonotype. The V call is TRBV5-1, the J call TRBJ2-7; D might be TRBD1 or TRBD2, each matching 5 bases. CDR1 and CDR2 (germline): SGHRS, YFSETQ. The CDR3 totals 13 residues. The V end was cut by 1 base, the J end by 5 bases, with 10 bases between. CDR3 sequence reads: CASSLIVGDEQYF. In nucleotides, the CDR3 is TGCGCCAGCAGCTTGATAGTGGGGGACGAGCAGTACTTC.

In its sample, this clonotype was seen a few times. CDR3 in amino acids: CATGGDREEAGANVLTF. CDR3 nucleotides: TGTGCCACCGGGGGGGACAGGGAAGAGGCTGGGGCCAACGTCCTGACTTTC. The chain couples TRBV24-1 to TRBJ2-6, with 9 bases fitting TRBD1. The CDR3 totals 17 residues. Germline V gene lookup returns CDR1 KGHDR and CDR2 SFDVKD. Germline trimming cut 9 bases from V and 2 bases from J; bases unmatched to any gene: 10.

This clonotype has just a few counts. The gene calls are TRBV14 and TRBJ2-7; D call uncertain. Germline CDR1 is SGHDN and CDR2 is FVKESK. Between the trimmed V and J ends, which lost 3 bases and 6 bases, there was a span of 6 bases. The CDR3 extends over 11 amino acids. This chain's CDR3 is CASSHGVEQYF. Written as DNA, the CDR3 is TGTGCCAGCAGCCATGGGGTCGAGCAGTACTTC.

This clonotype was detected ten times or more. J is TRBJ2-3 and V is TRBV11-2; 8 bases fit TRBD2. The V and J ends lost 0 bases and 6 bases, in that order; junction bases with no gene match: 17. The CDR3 consists of 19 residues. Germline V gene sequence: CDR1 SGHAT, CDR2 FQNNGV. The chain's CDR3 is CASSLDVLGREDFDDTQYF. CDR3 in DNA: TGTGCCAGCAGCTTAGATGTTCTAGGGCGGGAGGACTTTGACGATACGCAGTATTTT.

This clonotype was observed at least ten times. The rearrangement joins TRBV12-3 or TRBV12-4 to TRBJ2-7, with D possibly matching TRBD1 (5 bases). The V end was cut by 6 bases, the J end by 2 bases, with 11 bases between. The CDR3 loop spans 13 amino acids. The CDR3 is CASSTDTTYEQYF. In DNA, the CDR3 is TGTGCCAGCAGCACGGACACGACCTACGAGCAGTACTTC.

This clonotype was detected a few times. A much bigger clone sits one base away, suggesting this may be a read error. CDR3 bases: TGTGCCAGCGGGGAAACTAGCGGGAGCCCCAAGGAGCAGTTCTTC. Encoded protein: CASGETSGSPKEQFF. The rearrangement joins TRBV6-1 to TRBJ2-1, with 11 bases identical to TRBD2. V lost 8 bases, J lost 10 bases, and 13 bases stayed unmatched. CDR1 and CDR2 from the germline V gene are MNHNS and SASEGT. The CDR3 runs 15 residues.

The gene calls are TRBV7-9 and TRBJ2-1; 11 bases match TRBD2. Germline CDR1 and CDR2: SEHNR and FQNEAQ (reference sequence). With V trimmed by 3 bases and J by 7 bases, 5 bases remained unmatched. The CDR3 runs to 15 residues. CDR3 DNA: TGTGCCAGCAGCTTTTTCTCTAGCGGGAGGAATGAGCAGTTCTTC. Amino acids: CASSFFSSGRNEQFF.

This clonotype occurred many times. The V and J genes are TRBV6-5 and TRBJ1-1; 7 nucleotides agree with TRBD1. Per germline, CDR1 MNHEY and CDR2 SVGAGI. The CDR3 consists of 12 residues. J lost 11 bases, V lost 2 bases, and 5 bases had no gene match. CDR3 sequence reads: CASSYAGQTAFF. The CDR3 DNA reads TGTGCCAGCAGTTACGCGGGACAGACGGCTTTCTTT.

This sequence joins TRBV3-1 and TRBJ2-7; tentatively, D is TRBD2 (7 bases). CDR3 length: 15 residues. Germline loops: CDR1 LGHDT, CDR2 YNNKEL (reference sequence). V dropped 3 bases and J dropped 4 bases, with 16 bases sitting between them. CDR3 bases: TGTGCCAGCAGCCAGAGGGGAGGGGGGGCGTACGAGCAGTACTTC. It specifies CASSQRGGGAYEQYF.

The chain joins TRBV10-1 to TRBJ1-1; 8 positions agree with TRBD1. J was trimmed by 1 base and V by 0 bases; bases with no gene match: 1. CDR1 and CDR2 from the germline V gene are WNHNN and SYGVQD (reference sequence). The CDR3 covers 15 residues. CDR3 sequence: CASSESGTGNTEAFF. CDR3 bases: TGCGCCAGCAGTGAGTCAGGGACAGGGAACACTGAAGCTTTCTTT.

In DNA, the CDR3 is TGTGCCAGCAGCCTCCAGTGGTACTCTGGAAACACCATATATTTT. Translation: CASSLQWYSGNTIYF. The chain is built from TRBV11-2 and TRBJ1-3, with D unclear. The ends were cut back, 5 bases at V and 0 bases at J, with 11 bases in the middle. Germline V gene data show CDR1 as SGHAT and CDR2 as FQNNGV. CDR3 size: 15 residues.

About this clonotype: A much larger clone lies a single base off, so this may be a read error. V and J are TRBV11-2 and TRBJ2-2; a weak D match, TRBD2 (5 bases). The V gene's germline CDR1 is SGHAT and CDR2 FQNNGV. CDR3 length equals 13 residues. The CDR3 DNA is TGTGCCAGCAGCTTGAGCCTCACCGGGGAGCTGTCTTTT. It specifies CASSLSLTGELSF.

This clonotype was detected ten times or more. This rearrangement joins TRBV28 to TRBJ2-7; D is tentatively TRBD1 or TRBD2 (5 bases each). The V gene's germline CDR1 is MDHEN and CDR2 SYDVKM. This CDR3 spans 15 amino acids. Trimming pared 2 bases from V and 0 bases from J, leaving 11 bases between. DNA of the CDR3: TGTGCCAGCAGTTTAAGGGGACCCCTCTCCTACGAGCAGTACTTC. Translation: CASSLRGPLSYEQYF.